Shown below are 18 T cell receptor beta chains from a single sample sequenced in a study of radiotherapy plus CTLA-4 blockade in lung cancer. TCRdb's table, derived via immunoSEQ multiplex PCR, lists solely in-frame clones and lacks some. The repertoire includes tens of thousands of clones, around 86% of them detected once, and over 0.85% sits in the top ten. This specimen consisted of peripheral blood, obtained from a patient treated with radiotherapy plus ipilimumab. These receptor sequences come from a human donor with non-small cell lung cancer who had stable disease on radiotherapy plus ipilimumab.

The chain combines TRBV2 with TRBJ2-7; D remains unclear. V shed 7 bases and J shed 2 bases, with 6 bases lying between them. CDR1 SNHLY and CDR2 FYNNEI come from the germline V gene. The CDR3 extends over 11 amino acids. This CDR3 is CASIITYEQYF. The CDR3 DNA sequence: TGTGCCAGCATCATCACCTACGAGCAGTACTTC. Variable domain in full (rest from reference TRBV2 and TRBJ2-7): EPEVTQTPSHQVTQMGQEVILRCVPISNHLYFYWYRQILGQKVEFLVSFYNNEISEKSEIFDDQFSVERPDGSNFTLKIRSTKLEDSAMYFCASIITYEQYFGPGTRLTVT.

The V gene is TRBV2, the J gene TRBJ2-1, with 10 bases fitting TRBD2. J lost 6 bases, V lost 8 bases, and 10 bases had no gene match. Germline assignment: CDR1 SNHLY and CDR2 FYNNEI. The length of the CDR3 is 15 residues. CDR3 in DNA: TGTGCCAGCCTGAGGCAAGCGGGGGGGTCCAATGAGCAGTTCTTC. This codes for CASLRQAGGSNEQFF. Together with reference TRBV2 and TRBJ2-1, the CDR3 gives the full variable domain: EPEVTQTPSHQVTQMGQEVILRCVPISNHLYFYWYRQILGQKVEFLVSFYNNEISEKSEIFDDQFSVERPDGSNFTLKIRSTKLEDSAMYFCASLRQAGGSNEQFFGPGTRLTVL.

The chain employs TRBV5-1 and TRBJ1-2; TRBD1 might be the D (5 bases). This CDR3 spans 14 amino acids. The V gene's germline CDR1 is SGHRS and CDR2 YFSETQ. Trimming took 1 base from V and 3 from J, leaving 10 bases between them. The CDR3: CASSLRGEDYGYTF. CDR3 in DNA: TGCGCCAGCAGCTTGAGAGGGGAGGACTATGGCTACACCTTC.

This clone was counted a few times. The genes are TRBV29-1 and TRBJ1-2; TRBD1 matches at 8 bases. The germline gives CDR1 SQVTM, CDR2 ANQGSEA. V shed 2 bases and J 11 bases; nucleotides not matched to a gene: 7. The CDR3 extends over 12 amino acids. CDR3 residues: CSVEKATGEYTF. For the CDR3, the DNA is TGCAGCGTTGAAAAAGCGACAGGGGAATACACCTTC.

This clone was picked up a small number of times. Mismatch with germline at one junction end may stem from a read error. The CDR3 DNA is TGTGCTAGCAGCTCAAGAACCGACAGGGTTGGGACCGGGGAGCTGTTTTTT. Protein sequence: CASSSRTDRVGTGELFF. V usage is TRBV7-7 and J usage is TRBJ2-2, with 7 bases lining up with TRBD1. CDR1 and CDR2 from the germline V gene are SSHAT and FNYEAQ (reference sequence). The CDR3 length is 17 residues.

This clone was recorded only once. The chain combines TRBV6-5 with TRBJ2-2; no reliable D call. V was cut by 6 bases and J by 7 bases, with 9 bases left in between. CDR1 is MNHEY, CDR2 SVGAGI, per germline. CDR3 length: 12 amino acids. The CDR3: CASRTLDGELFF. The CDR3 DNA sequence: TGTGCCAGCAGAACCTTGGACGGGGAGCTGTTTTTT.

The genes are TRBV6-5 and TRBJ2-1, with D perhaps matching TRBD1 or TRBD2 (5 bases each). Germline V gene sequence: CDR1 MNHEY, CDR2 SVGAGI. The CDR3 is 15 amino acids. Trimming shortened V by 7 bases and J by 6 bases, and 19 bases separated the two germline ends. CDR3 region: CASTQMGVPFNEQFF. Here the CDR3 DNA reads TGTGCCAGCACCCAAATGGGGGTCCCTTTCAATGAGCAGTTCTTC.

The gene calls are TRBV11-2 and TRBJ2-7; no clear D gene. CDR3 length equals 14 residues. V lost 3 bases and J 1 base, leaving 10 bases between the germline ends. Germline assignment: CDR1 SGHAT and CDR2 FQNNGV. CDR3 in amino acids: CASSLVGPSYEQYF. The CDR3 nucleotides read TGTGCCAGCAGCTTGGTCGGCCCTTCCTACGAGCAGTACTTC.

The chain has TRBV30 and TRBJ1-1; D gene ambiguous. Trimming removed 8 bases from V and 2 bases from J, with 9 bases in between. The germline V gene encodes CDR1 GTSNPN and CDR2 SVGIG (reference sequence). This CDR3 is 11 amino acids long. The CDR3 reads CARNVNTEAFF. The CDR3 coding sequence is TGTGCCAGAAATGTTAACACTGAAGCTTTCTTT.

The rearrangement links TRBV5-1 to TRBJ2-5, with D hard to call. The tail of the sequence fits TRBJ2-7 better, so the J call may be wrong. The germline gives CDR1 SGHRS, CDR2 YFSETQ. This CDR3 has 16 residues. CDR3 residues: CASSFSPREAQYEQYF. In nucleotides, the CDR3 is TGCGCCAGCAGCTTCTCCCCAAGAGAAGCGCAATACGAGCAGTACTTC.

The rearrangement links TRBV9 to TRBJ2-6, with a tentative D call TRBD2 (6 bases). Trimming took 4 bases from V and 0 from J, leaving 14 bases between them. The CDR3 is made up of 17 amino acids. Per the germline V gene, CDR1 is SGDLS and CDR2 is YYNGEE. In nucleotides, the CDR3 is TGTGCCAGCAGCTTACTAGCCCGTAGCTCTGGGGCCAACGTCCTGACTTTC. Translated: CASSLLARSSGANVLTF.

The rearrangement links TRBV9 to TRBJ1-4, with 8 bases that match TRBD1. CDR3 length: 16 amino acids. CDR1 is SGDLS, CDR2 YYNGEE, per germline. Losses at the gene ends were 0 bases for V and 8 bases for J; bases not matched to a gene: 9. DNA of the CDR3: TGTGCCAGCAGCGTAGGAGGACAGGGCTTAGGAGAAAAACTGTTTTTT. Translation: CASSVGGQGLGEKLFF.

The chain employs TRBV7-2 and TRBJ1-2; possible D gene TRBD1, 5 bases. Germline V gene sequence: CDR1 SGHTA, CDR2 FQGNSA. V was trimmed by 6 bases and J by 8 bases, leaving 16 bases between them. There are 13 residues in the CDR3. The CDR3 DNA reads TGTGCCAGCAGTCCTACAGGTCGCGGCGGCTACACCTTC. It specifies CASSPTGRGGYTF. The variable domain in full, with the rest retrieved from reference TRBV7-2 and TRBJ1-2, is GAGVSQSPSNKVTEKGKDVELRCDPISGHTALYWYRQSLGQGLEFLIYFQGNSAPDKSGLPSDRFSAERTGGSVSTLTIQRTQQEDSAVYLCASSPTGRGGYTFGSGTRLTVV.

The chain joins TRBV9 to TRBJ2-3, with 8 bases lining up with TRBD1. Germline values: CDR1 SGDLS, CDR2 YYNGEE. The trim removed 1 base at V and 5 bases at J, leaving 3 bases unmatched. The CDR3 contains 14 residues. The DNA for the CDR3 is TGTGCCAGCAGCGTACAGGGGGCGATAGATACGCAGTATTTT. Translation gives CASSVQGAIDTQYF.

V gene TRBV4-2 combines with J gene TRBJ2-7; the D gene is possibly TRBD2 (5 bases). The V end was cut by 4 bases, the J end by 2 bases, with 15 bases between. The CDR3 sequence is 15 residues long. Germline V lookup: CDR1 LGHNA, CDR2 YNFKEQ. The CDR3 coding sequence is TGTGCCAGCAGCCGGGAGCCCACACCTCCCTACGAGCAGTACTTC. This translates into CASSREPTPPYEQYF.

The CDR3 DNA sequence: TGCGCCAGCAGTCGGGACAGGGACTTCTACGAGCAGTACTTC. It translates to CASSRDRDFYEQYF. This chain links TRBV5-1 with TRBJ2-7, with TRBD1 matching 9 bases. The germline V gene has CDR1 SGHRS and CDR2 YFSETQ. The ends lost 5 bases at V and 3 bases at J; junction bases unmatched: 6. This CDR3 comprises 14 residues.

The CDR3 reads CASSLSAYGGPSSGNTIYF. The CDR3 region has the DNA TGTGCCAGCAGTTTATCGGCGTACGGGGGGCCAAGCTCTGGAAACACCATATATTTT. This sequence joins TRBV27 and TRBJ1-3; D perhaps matches TRBD1 (6 bases). This CDR3 contains 19 residues. Germline CDR1 is MNHEY and CDR2 is SMNVEV (reference sequence). V lost 0 bases and J 0 bases, leaving 18 bases between the germline ends.

This clone was detected once. This chain uses TRBV5-1 with TRBJ2-3; D unclear. The CDR3 has 17 residues. Between the trimmed V and J ends, which lost 2 bases and 3 bases, there was a span of 19 bases. CDR1 SGHRS and CDR2 YFSETQ come from the germline V gene. Here the CDR3 DNA reads TGCGCCAGCAGCTTAGGACGTGGCCCATTGAGGACAGATACGCAGTATTTT. Its protein is CASSLGRGPLRTDTQYF.